This T cell receptor (beta chain) derives from a study of blood T cell repertoires in COVID-19. Overall study context: COVID-19 samples, acute and convalescent, were from the United States, Italy and Spain. T cells, B-cell-depleted T cells, or PBMCs provided the cDNA or gDNA that served as material.

Participants reported their clinical history, and cohort assignment relied on those reports. Before being deemed recovered, Cohort 3 donors had two negative PCRs, clearance, or symptom resolution. Sequencing used immunoSEQ multiplex PCR; TCRdb keeps in-frame clones, though not all of them. The table has about 210,000 clones, 75% to 85% seen once; the top ten hold around 9%. Germline V gives CDR1 SGDLS, CDR2 YYNGEE. CDR3 length: 16 amino acids. Trimming pared 4 bases from V and 4 bases from J, leaving 21 bases between. This TCR was recovered from a man aged 35 to 55 who had recovered from COVID-19. Sequenced input: PBMCs or T cells enriched from blood (not recorded which). This sequence joins TRBV9 and TRBJ2-7; the D gene is possibly TRBD2 (5 bases). This chain's CDR3 is CASSPSGSTWEYEQYF. CDR3 in DNA: TGTGCCAGCAGCCCCTCAGGTTCGACTTGGGAGTACGAGCAGTACTTC. The full variable domain, with the rest looked up from reference TRBV9 and TRBJ2-7, is DSGVTQTPKHLITATGQRVTLRCSPRSGDLSVYWYQQSLDQGLQFLIQYYNGEERAKGNILERFSAQQFPDLHSELNLSSLELGDSALYFCASSPSGSTWEYEQYFGPGTRLTVT.